The 13 T cell receptor beta chains presented below share a single source sample, sequenced in a study of Tregs in tolerant kidney transplant recipients. Repertoires were generated with immunoSEQ multiplex PCR, while TCRdb's copy carries only in-frame clones and drops some. The profile shows some 66,000 clones, around nine tenths of them singletons. Material: CD8+ T cells from blood, obtained before the transplant. These receptors originate from a human donor who received a combined kidney and bone marrow transplant.

The chain employs TRBV4-1 and TRBJ2-7; 8 bases fit TRBD1. Trimming removed 0 bases from V and 6 bases from J; junction bases left unmatched: 25. Germline V gene sequence: CDR1 MGHRA, CDR2 YSYEKL. This CDR3 comprises 21 residues. In nucleotides, the CDR3 is TGCGCCAGCAGCCAAGATCACCCGAGGGCGGGACAGGCTGGGTTGAACTCCGAGCAGTACTTC. Encoded protein: CASSQDHPRAGQAGLNSEQYF.

V is TRBV9 and J is TRBJ2-2; 9 bases align to TRBD2. V dropped 3 bases and J dropped 6; count of bases not matched to a gene: 9. The germline gives CDR1 SGDLS, CDR2 YYNGEE. The CDR3 has 16 residues. The CDR3 here is CASSGSSGNSPGELFF. CDR3 coding DNA: TGTGCCAGCAGCGGTTCTAGCGGGAATTCCCCCGGGGAGCTGTTTTTT.

The sample holds a few counts of this clone. This chain connects TRBV5-6 to TRBJ2-3; maybe TRBD1 (7 bases). The V gene lost 0 bases and the J gene lost 3 bases, with 14 bases spanning the gap. The CDR3 runs to 16 residues. Germline loops: CDR1 SGHDT, CDR2 YYEEEE. The CDR3, as DNA: TGTGCCAGCAGCTTGGGGGCCCAGGGGGGAACAGATACGCAGTATTTT. Translated, it gives CASSLGAQGGTDTQYF.

The genes are TRBV18 and TRBJ2-2, with D maybe TRBD1 (6 bases). This CDR3 comprises 14 residues. Trimming shortened V by 10 bases and J by 1 base, and 13 bases separated the two germline ends. CDR1 is KGHSH, CDR2 LQKENI, per germline. CDR3 DNA: TGTGCCACCCCACCGGGACAGAACACCGGGGAGCTGTTTTTT. Its translation: CATPPGQNTGELFF.

The genes are TRBV4-1 and TRBJ1-5; 7 nucleotides line up with TRBD1. Trimming took 4 bases from V and 4 from J; bases not matched to a gene: 16. Germline CDR1 MGHRA, CDR2 YSYEKL. This CDR3 is built from 18 residues. CDR3 nucleotide sequence: TGCGCCAGCAGCCCCAACCCGGGGTTGGGGACAGCGAATCAGCCCCAGCATTTT. Protein: CASSPNPGLGTANQPQHF.

The gene calls are TRBV6-6 and TRBJ2-4; TRBD1 agrees at 8 bases. The germline V gene has CDR1 MNHNY and CDR2 SVGAGI (reference sequence). The CDR3 runs to 15 residues. V gave up 4 bases and J gave up 3 bases; unmatched junction bases: 5. In DNA form, the CDR3 reads TGTGCCAGCAGTTTGCCGGGACAGGTCAAAAACATTCAGTACTTC. Translation: CASSLPGQVKNIQYF.

This chain links TRBV30 with TRBJ2-2; a weak D match, TRBD2 (5 bases). Per the germline V gene, CDR1 is GTSNPN and CDR2 is SVGIG (reference sequence). V dropped 0 bases and J dropped 3 bases, with 14 bases sitting between them. The CDR3 is made up of 16 amino acids. The CDR3 DNA follows: TGTGCCTGGAGTGTCCTATACCTAGCAGACACCGGGGAGCTGTTTTTT. Protein sequence: CAWSVLYLADTGELFF.

The genes are TRBV9 and TRBJ2-1; TRBD2 might be the D (5 bases). Trimming left V 0 bases short and J 0 bases short, with 10 bases between. The CDR3 is 16 amino acids. Germline-derived CDR1 and CDR2 are SGDLS and YYNGEE. This chain's CDR3 is CASSVEAASSYNEQFF. CDR3 nucleotide sequence: TGTGCCAGCAGCGTAGAAGCGGCAAGCTCCTACAATGAGCAGTTCTTC.

The rearrangement uses TRBV5-5 and TRBJ1-1; maybe TRBD1 (6 bases). This CDR3 contains 15 residues. Trimming removed 2 bases from V and 4 bases from J, with 15 bases in between. In germline, CDR1 is SGHKS, CDR2 YYEKEE (reference sequence). In DNA, the CDR3 is TGTGCCAGCAGCTTTAGTGGTACAGGGCCCACTGAAGCTTTCTTT. Translating it yields CASSFSGTGPTEAFF.

V usage is TRBV19 and J usage is TRBJ1-2; 10 bases align to TRBD1. CDR3 length: 19 amino acids. Germline lookup yields CDR1 LNHDA and CDR2 SQIVND (reference sequence). V was clipped by 5 bases and J by 1 base; unmatched bases: 16. CDR3 residues: CASSSHAGTGVYHNYGYTF. For the CDR3, the DNA is TGTGCCAGTAGTTCCCACGCTGGGACAGGGGTCTATCATAACTATGGCTACACCTTC. The complete variable domain, with remaining parts taken from reference TRBV19 and TRBJ1-2, reads DGGITQSPKYLFRKEGQNVTLSCEQNLNHDAMYWYRQDPGQGLRLIYYSQIVNDFQKGDIAEGYSVSREKKESFPLTVTSAQKNPTAFYLCASSSHAGTGVYHNYGYTFGSGTRLTVV.

This chain joins TRBV20-1 and TRBJ1-4, with TRBD1 as a possible D gene (6 bases). The CDR3 spans 11 residues. Germline V lookup: CDR1 DFQATT, CDR2 SNEGSKA (reference sequence). Trimming pared 6 bases from V and 10 bases from J, leaving 12 bases between. The CDR3 DNA reads as TGCAGTGCAAAGGACAGCGGAAAACTGTTTTTT. This encodes CSAKDSGKLFF.

The chain has TRBV4-3 and TRBJ1-1; D ambiguous. V lost 2 bases and J 4 bases, leaving 11 bases between the germline ends. The CDR3 loop spans 14 amino acids. Per germline, CDR1 LGHNA and CDR2 YSLEER. As DNA, the CDR3 is TGCGCCAGCAGCCAATTCCGGTCGGGCACTGAAGCTTTCTTT. Translation gives CASSQFRSGTEAFF.

V usage is TRBV28 and J usage is TRBJ1-1; D uncertain. Trimming left V 4 bases short and J 2 bases short, with 11 bases between. This CDR3 has 14 residues. Germline CDR1 MDHEN, CDR2 SYDVKM. The CDR3 is CASSSTGENTEAFF. The CDR3 nucleotides read TGTGCCAGCAGTTCTACCGGGGAAAACACTGAAGCTTTCTTT.